This T cell receptor beta chain was found in a study of siplizumab effects on memory and regulatory T cells. The V end was cut by 1 base, the J end by 4 bases, with 7 bases between. This CDR3 is 13 amino acids long. Germline CDR1 reads SGHNT; CDR2 reads YYREEE (reference sequence). Study results and caveats: Only a minor fraction of alloreactive clones mapped to unstimulated subsets.

The table came from immunoSEQ multiplex PCR; TCRdb's copy has only in-frame clones and leaves some out. Among 45,000 to 50,000 clones, about 90% were seen once, and the ten largest hold roughly 0.35%. Regarding this clone: Antigen: not known.

V and J are TRBV5-4 and TRBJ2-3; D is unresolved. Source material: naive CD8+ T cells sorted from blood. The sequence was collected from a human donor in good health. The CDR3 bases are TGTGCCAGCAGCTTGCGAGGCTCAGATACGCAGTATTTT. Translated: CASSLRGSDTQYF.